This is a list of T cell receptor beta chains from one sample in a study of response to subunit inactivated influenza vaccine. TCRdb re-analysed the RT-PCR reads in MiXCR, keeping a single row per CDR3 protein. There are hundreds of thousands of distinct CDR3 sequences in the sample; roughly 25% occur only once, and 1.5% to 2% lies in the top ten. The sequences come from CD4+ T cells sorted from PBMCs, collected about 5 days after vaccination. These receptors all come from a middle-aged man who received an inactivated influenza vaccine. The CDR3 runs from the conserved cysteine through the conserved F or W. Fields, in order: clone size, D gene, V gene, J gene, CDR3 DNA, CDR3 protein. D genes are given only for firm matches. Not all rows give a size; the values are once, few, many and, for expanded clones, a class.

NA	NA	TRBV9	TRBJ2-2	TGTGCCAGCAGCCTTCGACAGGACACCGGGGAGCTGTTTTTT	CASSLRQDTGELFF
many	NA	TRBV12-3/TRBV12-4	TRBJ2-1	TGTGCCAGCAGTCCGACGGGGAATGAGCAGTTCTTC	CASSPTGNEQFF
many	NA	TRBV7-2	TRBJ1-5	TGTGCCAGCAGCCCCCAGTGGCCTCAGCCCCAGCATTTT	CASSPQWPQPQHF
NA	NA	TRBV3-1	TRBJ1-1	TGTGCCAGCAGTACAGGGTCCCTTATGAACACTGAAGCTTTCTTT	CASSTGSLMNTEAFF
NA	TRBD2	TRBV9	TRBJ2-1	TGTGCCAGCAGCGTAGAAGCGGGAGGTTACCATGAGCAGTTCTTC	CASSVEAGGYHEQFF
NA	TRBD1	TRBV10-3	TRBJ2-5	TGTGCCATCTCACAACCGGGACAGGGTGTGAGGGAGACCCAGTACTTC	CAISQPGQGVRETQYF
few	NA	TRBV20-1	TRBJ2-3	TGCAGTGCTAGGGGCGGGAGCACAGATACGCAGTATTTT	CSARGGSTDTQYF
NA	NA	TRBV7-9	TRBJ2-2	TGTGCCCACCCAACGATATTTGGGGAGCTGTTTTTT	CAHPTIFGELFF
few	TRBD2	TRBV5-1	TRBJ2-1	TGCGCCAGCAGCTTGAATCCCCAACTAGCGGGAGGGTACAATGAGCAGTTCTTC	CASSLNPQLAGGYNEQFF
few	TRBD1	TRBV19	TRBJ2-4	TGTGCCAGTAGCACCAATTACGGGACAGTGCGAAACATTCAGTACTTC	CASSTNYGTVRNIQYF
NA	NA	TRBV20-1	TRBJ2-2	TGCAGTGCTAGAGCAGGGCCCGCCTCCGGGGAGCTGTTTTTT	CSARAGPASGELFF
NA	TRBD2	TRBV6-1	TRBJ2-7	TGTGCCAGCAGTGCTAGGACTAGCGAGAACTACGAGCAGTACTTC	CASSARTSENYEQYF
NA	NA	TRBV4-3	TRBJ2-2	TGCGCCAGCAGCCAAGCGGTTCGGAACACCGGGGAGCTGTTTTTT	CASSQAVRNTGELFF
NA	NA	TRBV6-1	TRBJ2-7	TGTGCCAGCAGCATACTAGCCCAGGGACCCTACGAGCAGTACTTC	CASSILAQGPYEQYF
many	NA	TRBV12-3/TRBV12-4	TRBJ1-1	TGTGCCAGCCTGGAAGGACAGTTCGGTACTGAAGCTTTCTTT	CASLEGQFGTEAFF
many	NA	TRBV3-1	TRBJ1-2	TGTGCCAGCAGCCAACCCGGCAGGGGCCATGCCTATGGCTACACCTTC	CASSQPGRGHAYGYTF
NA	NA	TRBV5-1	TRBJ2-7	TGCGCCAGCAGATTGGAGGAGGGGGCTTACGAGCAGTACTTC	CASRLEEGAYEQYF
few	NA	TRBV12-3/TRBV12-4	TRBJ2-7	TGTGCCAGCAGCCTAGCAGTACTTTACGAGCAGTACTTC	CASSLAVLYEQYF
few	NA	TRBV18	TRBJ2-2	TGTGCCAGCTCACCACTCCACACCGGGGAGCTGTTTTTT	CASSPLHTGELFF
few	NA	TRBV24-1	TRBJ2-5	TGTGCCACCAGTGATTGGGGTGCCCCTCCAGAGACCCAGTACTTC	CATSDWGAPPETQYF
once	TRBD2	TRBV20-1	TRBJ2-7	TGCAGTGCTAGGGGTTCGCGGGAGGGCCTCCACGAGCAGTACTTC	CSARGSREGLHEQYF
NA	NA	TRBV12-3/TRBV12-4	TRBJ1-4	TGTGCCAGCCTGGACGGTACTAATGAAAAACTGTTTTTT	CASLDGTNEKLFF
NA	TRBD2	TRBV29-1	TRBJ2-7	TGCAGCGTTCTGAGGACTAGCGGAAATCCCTACGAGCAGTACTTC	CSVLRTSGNPYEQYF
few	NA	TRBV28	TRBJ2-7	TGTGCCAGCAGTTTCCCCCCGGGACTTGCGCAGTACTTC	CASSFPPGLAQYF
many	TRBD2	TRBV12-3/TRBV12-4	TRBJ2-2	TGTGCCAGCAGGGGACTAGTTGCCGGGGAGCTGTTTTTT	CASRGLVAGELFF
few	NA	TRBV28	TRBJ2-6	TGTGCCAGCAGTTTATGGGTCTCCTCTGGGGCCAACGTCCTGACTTTC	CASSLWVSSGANVLTF
many	NA	TRBV5-1	TRBJ1-1	TGCGCCAGCAGCTTGGAGGTGAACACTGAAGCTTTCTTT	CASSLEVNTEAFF
NA	NA	TRBV15	TRBJ2-1	TGTGCCACCAGCAGTGAACCCGACAATGAGCAGTTCTTC	CATSSEPDNEQFF